The 21 T cell receptor beta chains given below trace back to one sample, sequenced in a study of blood T cells in healthy people across ages. Together with a sample-barcoded 5' primer, a J-beta primer mix was included in a second PCR lasting roughly 6 to 12 cycles. TCRdb processed the 5' RACE reads anew with MiXCR; each CDR3 protein has one entry. The data hold about 1.7 million distinct CDR3 sequences, with over 25% observed a single time. Specimen: blood. The receptor set was obtained from a woman aged 25-40 years in good health.

The V call is TRBV7-6, the J call TRBJ2-5; D ambiguous. V was clipped by 5 bases and J by 7 bases, with 11 bases between them. This CDR3 has 12 residues. CDR1 is SGHVS, CDR2 FNYEAQ, per germline. Here the CDR3 DNA reads TGTGCCAGCAGCCGATTGCTGGGGACCCAGTACTTC. Its protein is CASSRLLGTQYF.

This clonotype has a count of ten or more. The chain uses TRBV29-1 and TRBJ2-7; unclear D gene. Germline CDR1 SQVTM, CDR2 ANQGSEA. The V end lost 4 bases, the J end lost 1 base, and 5 bases lay between the germline ends. The CDR3 has 11 amino acids. CDR3 sequence: CSVGESYEQYF. The CDR3 DNA follows: TGCAGCGTTGGAGAGTCCTACGAGCAGTACTTC.

The chain links TRBV20-1 to TRBJ1-4; possibly TRBD1 for D (6 bases). Deletions cut 3 bases from V and 8 bases from J, with 7 bases between. The CDR3 sequence is 11 residues long. Germline V gene data show CDR1 as DFQATT and CDR2 as SNEGSKA (reference sequence). CDR3 nucleotides: TGCAGTGCTAGGGGGACAGAAAAACTGTTTTTT. It codes for CSARGTEKLFF.

This clonotype was seen repeatedly, ten times or more. This chain connects TRBV7-2 to TRBJ2-5; the D is unclear. This CDR3 is 13 amino acids long. The V and J ends lost 1 base and 4 bases respectively, with 7 bases between them. CDR1 is SGHTA, CDR2 FQGNSA, per germline. The CDR3 region has the DNA TGTGCCAGCAGCTTAGGAGCCCCAGAGACCCAGTACTTC. Its translation: CASSLGAPETQYF. Based on the CDR3 plus reference TRBV7-2 and TRBJ2-5, the full variable domain is GAGVSQSPSNKVTEKGKDVELRCDPISGHTALYWYRQSLGQGLEFLIYFQGNSAPDKSGLPSDRFSAERTGGSVSTLTIQRTQQEDSAVYLCASSLGAPETQYFGPGTRLLVL.

This clonotype showed up just a few times. The chain joins TRBV29-1 to TRBJ2-1, with a tentative D call TRBD1 (6 bases). This CDR3 is 13 amino acids long. With 6 bases removed from V and 6 bases from J, the gap between germline ends came to 15 bases. The germline V gene encodes CDR1 SQVTM and CDR2 ANQGSEA. CDR3 protein: CSVLRTAGNEQFF. In DNA form, the CDR3 reads TGCAGCGTACTCCGGACAGCCGGCAATGAGCAGTTCTTC.

There are many counts of this clonotype. The J gene is TRBJ2-7, the V gene TRBV29-1, with D perhaps matching TRBD2 (6 bases). Germline V gene sequence: CDR1 SQVTM, CDR2 ANQGSEA. This CDR3 is built from 13 residues. Trimming removed 6 bases from V and 1 base from J, with 13 bases in between. CDR3 amino acids: CSVVSGTSYEQYF. In DNA, the CDR3 is TGCAGCGTCGTTAGCGGTACATCCTACGAGCAGTACTTC.

The chain recombines TRBV11-2 with TRBJ1-4; D is ambiguous. The germline V gene has CDR1 SGHAT and CDR2 FQNNGV. Trimming shortened V by 5 bases and J by 4 bases, and 11 bases separated the two germline ends. CDR3 length: 14 residues. The CDR3 sequence: CASSGRVFNEKLFF. Here the CDR3 DNA reads TGTGCCAGCAGCGGCCGGGTCTTTAATGAAAAACTGTTTTTT.

This clonotype was picked up a small number of times. A single base separates this from a much larger clone, so it may be a read error. This rearrangement joins TRBV7-2 to TRBJ2-3; D gene uncertain. The CDR3 totals 13 residues. Germline V gene lookup returns CDR1 SGHTA and CDR2 FQGNSA. V was trimmed by 1 base and J by 8 bases, leaving 10 bases between them. Written as DNA, the CDR3 is TGTGCCAGCAGCTTAGAGCGTCCAGGTACGCAGTATTTT. This encodes CASSLERPGTQYF.

This chain uses TRBV7-6 with TRBJ2-3, with D perhaps TRBD1 or TRBD2 (5 bases each). The CDR3 spans 17 residues. Trimming pared 0 bases from V and 0 bases from J, leaving 13 bases between. Germline assignment: CDR1 SGHVS and CDR2 FNYEAQ. CDR3 sequence: CASSLAAGTESTDTQYF. The CDR3 DNA follows: TGTGCCAGCAGCTTAGCCGCCGGGACGGAGAGCACAGATACGCAGTATTTT.

This clonotype has just a few counts. This chain's CDR3 is CASNLAGGRSTDTQYF. CDR3 bases: TGCGCCAGCAATTTGGCGGGGGGGCGGTCCACAGATACGCAGTATTTT. The chain is built from TRBV5-1 and TRBJ2-3, with 9 bases identical to TRBD2. Germline V gene data show CDR1 as SGHRS and CDR2 as YFSETQ. V shed 6 bases, J shed 2 bases, and the junction held 10 bases outside the gene matches. The CDR3 is made up of 16 amino acids. Together with reference TRBV5-1 and TRBJ2-3, the CDR3 gives the full variable domain: KAGVTQTPRYLIKTRGQQVTLSCSPISGHRSVSWYQQTPGQGLQFLFEYFSETQRNKGNFPGRFSGRQFSNSRSEMNVSTLELGDSALYLCASNLAGGRSTDTQYFGPGTRLTVL.

The chain links TRBV15 to TRBJ2-7, with D uncertain. V lost 9 bases, J lost 0 bases, and 12 bases lay in between. The length of the CDR3 is 13 residues. In germline, CDR1 is LNHNV, CDR2 YYDKDF (reference sequence). CDR3 DNA: TGTGCCACGGCCGACAAACACTCCTACGAGCAGTACTTC. Its translation: CATADKHSYEQYF.

This clonotype has just a few counts. The chain has TRBV5-5 and TRBJ1-1, with TRBD1 matching over 11 bases. Germline CDR1 reads SGHKS; CDR2 reads YYEKEE (reference sequence). The junction had 7 bases not matched to a gene; V was cut back by 4 bases and J by 5 bases. The CDR3 is made up of 15 amino acids. The CDR3 reads CASSQLGTGGTEAFF. Here the CDR3 DNA reads TGTGCCAGCAGCCAACTCGGGACAGGGGGAACTGAAGCTTTCTTT.

The rearrangement uses TRBV6-1 and TRBJ2-3; D is perhaps TRBD1 or TRBD2 (5 bases each). The CDR3 is made up of 14 amino acids. Trimming pared 1 base from V and 2 bases from J, leaving 7 bases between. CDR1 is MNHNS, CDR2 SASEGT, per germline. The CDR3 protein is CASSEGDLTDTQYF. In DNA, the CDR3 is TGTGCCAGCAGTGAAGGGGACCTCACAGATACGCAGTATTTT.

This clonotype has a handful of counts. The chain is built from TRBV7-9 and TRBJ2-2; D unresolved. The germline V gene has CDR1 SEHNR and CDR2 FQNEAQ (reference sequence). The CDR3 extends over 17 amino acids. V gave up 2 bases and J gave up 7 bases, with 20 bases separating them. The DNA of the CDR3 is TGTGCCAGCAGCTTATGGGCGCTGCGGATACAACTCGGGGAGCTGTTTTTT. Translated, it gives CASSLWALRIQLGELFF.

V is TRBV6-1 and J is TRBJ2-7; 13 bases align to TRBD2. Trimming cost V 6 bases and J 0 bases; bases outside gene matches: 5. The germline V gene encodes CDR1 MNHNS and CDR2 SASEGT. CDR3 length equals 16 residues. CDR3 residues: CASRDWTSGSSYEQYF. The CDR3, as DNA: TGTGCCAGCAGGGATTGGACTAGCGGGAGCTCCTACGAGCAGTACTTC.

The V gene is TRBV6-1, the J gene TRBJ2-7; possible D gene TRBD1, 5 bases. V was shortened by 6 bases and J by 2 bases, with 14 bases between the two germline ends. Germline values: CDR1 MNHNS, CDR2 SASEGT. The CDR3 has 14 amino acids. This CDR3 reads CASRLTELTYEQYF. CDR3 sequence (DNA): TGTGCCAGCAGGTTGACAGAACTAACCTACGAGCAGTACTTC.

The chain has TRBV6-5 and TRBJ2-7, with D tentatively TRBD1 (8 bases). CDR1 MNHEY and CDR2 SVGAGI come from the germline V gene. Trimming took off 6 bases at V and 3 bases at J, with 18 bases between the two ends. This CDR3 has 15 residues. The CDR3 region is CASRLGQGGCYEQYF. The CDR3, as DNA: TGTGCCAGCAGACTCGGACAGGGAGGGTGCTACGAGCAGTACTTC.

This chain links TRBV9 with TRBJ2-3, with D perhaps matching TRBD2 (5 bases). Germline lookup yields CDR1 SGDLS and CDR2 YYNGEE. V dropped 4 bases and J dropped 2 bases, with 14 bases sitting between them. The CDR3 contains 15 residues. This chain's CDR3 is CASSYSDFSTDTQYF. In DNA, the CDR3 is TGTGCCAGCAGCTATTCGGACTTTTCCACAGATACGCAGTATTTT.

The count of this clonotype is one. The J gene is TRBJ2-1, the V gene TRBV6-5; TRBD2 aligns across 14 bases. The germline gives CDR1 MNHEY, CDR2 SVGAGI. This CDR3 has 17 residues. Trimming took 4 bases from V and 8 from J; bases not matched to a gene: 10. The CDR3 DNA is TGTGCCAGCAGTTTCGATTTAGGGACTAGCGGGAGCGATGAGCAGTTCTTC. Translating it yields CASSFDLGTSGSDEQFF.

The chain joins TRBV5-1 to TRBJ1-1, with 9 positions matching TRBD1. Germline CDR1 reads SGHRS; CDR2 reads YFSETQ. The V and J ends lost 4 bases and 4 bases, in that order; junction bases with no gene match: 5. CDR3 size: 14 residues. For the CDR3, the DNA is TGCGCCAGCAGCACATTGACAGGGGGCACTGAAGCTTTCTTT. This sequence encodes CASSTLTGGTEAFF.

For this clonotype: Just one base apart from a much larger clone, this may be a read error. The chain recombines TRBV20-1 with TRBJ2-1; possibly TRBD1 for D (6 bases). Germline-derived CDR1 and CDR2 are DFQATT and SNEGSKA (reference sequence). The CDR3 runs to 16 residues. For the CDR3, the DNA is TGCAGTGCGAGAGGTAAGGGGGAGTTCTTATACAATGAGCAGTTCTTC. This codes for CSARGKGEFLYNEQFF.